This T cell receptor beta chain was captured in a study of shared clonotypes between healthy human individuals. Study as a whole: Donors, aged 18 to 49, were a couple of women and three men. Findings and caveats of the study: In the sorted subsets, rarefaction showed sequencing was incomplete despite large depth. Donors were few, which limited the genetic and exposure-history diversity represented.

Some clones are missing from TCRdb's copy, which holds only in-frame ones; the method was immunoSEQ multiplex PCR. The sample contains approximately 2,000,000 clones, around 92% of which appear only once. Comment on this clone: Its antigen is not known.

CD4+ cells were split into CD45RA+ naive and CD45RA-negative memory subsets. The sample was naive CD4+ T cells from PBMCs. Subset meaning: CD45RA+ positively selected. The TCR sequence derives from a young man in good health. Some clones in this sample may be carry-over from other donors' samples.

CDR3 loop: CAWSVRLRRSGNTIYF. DNA for the CDR3: TGTGCCTGGAGTGTAAGGCTGCGCAGATCTGGAAACACCATATATTTT. The V gene is TRBV30, the J gene TRBJ1-3; D gene unclear. CDR1 and CDR2 (germline): GTSNPN, SVGIG (reference sequence). Trimming pared 0 bases from V and 1 base from J, leaving 13 bases between. This CDR3 spans 16 amino acids.